Listed below are T cell receptor beta chains from one sample, sequenced in a study of tumor and adjacent non-tumor tissue in lung cancer. MiXCR, applied by TCRdb to the multiplex PCR reads, yields one record per CDR3 protein. The repertoire holds 60,000 to 85,000 distinct CDR3 sequences, with approximately 73% as singletons. The sequencing sample was made of distant non-tumor lung tissue. Every receptor here comes from a man aged 55 to 69 with non-small cell lung cancer. The CDR3 runs from the conserved cysteine through the conserved F or W. The order of the fields is clone size, J gene, V gene, D gene, CDR3 DNA, CDR3 protein. D genes are given only for firm matches. The listing skips clone size in some rows; elsewhere it reads once, few, many or a size class.

- TRBJ1-2 TRBV29-1 - TGCAGCGTCGAGGATGGGGATGGTTACACCTTC CSVEDGDGYTF
- TRBJ1-5 TRBV29-1 - TGCATCGTTGGTCAGGGCCTCAATCAGCCCCATCATTTT CIVGQGLNQPHHF
- TRBJ2-3 TRBV5-1 - TGCGCCAGCAGCCCGGGAGTAGGAGGCGTAAGGGGAGATACGCAGTATTTT CASSPGVGGVRGDTQYF
- TRBJ2-1 TRBV6-2/TRBV6-3 - TGTGCCAGCAGCCAAGTCACTCGCTATGAGCAGTTCTTC CASSQVTRYEQFF
- TRBJ2-7 TRBV4-2 TRBD1 TGTGCCAGCAACCCGACAGGGGGTAGGAACGAGCACTACTTC CASNPTGGRNEHYF
- TRBJ1-2 TRBV12-3/TRBV12-4 - TGTGTCAGCCAGGGCGGGAATTATGGCTACACCTTC CVSQGGNYGYTF
few TRBJ2-7 TRBV28 TRBD2 TGTGCCAGCAGTTTAAGTCTAGCGGGGGGTTGCGAGCAGTACTTC CASSLSLAGGCEQYF
- TRBJ2-7 TRBV4-1 TRBD2 TGCACCAGCAGCCAAGATTCGGGCGGGAGGGCTTCCTATGAGCAGTACTTC CTSSQDSGGRASYEQYF
- TRBJ1-1 TRBV11-1 - TGTGCTAGCAGCTTAGCGCCGTGGGCCGGAGCTTTCTTT CASSLAPWAGAFF
- TRBJ2-6 TRBV29-1 - TGCAGTGTGAGGGATTCTAGTTCGGGGGCCAATGTCCTGACTTTC CSVRDSSSGANVLTF
- TRBJ1-2 TRBV2 TRBD1 TGTGCCACCCGAGCCGGGACAGGGGGGATCTATGGCTACACATTC CATRAGTGGIYGYTF
- TRBJ2-7 TRBV5-1 - TGCGCCAGCAGTTCTCACCTACTCCATGGTGAGCATTACTTC CASSSHLLHGEHYF
- TRBJ2-5 TRBV11-1 - TGTACCAGCGACAAAGACACGTACCAAGAGACCCAGTACTTC CTSDKDTYQETQYF
- TRBJ2-3 TRBV29-1 - TGCAGCGTTGAAGTTGGGGGGACGAGAGATACGCAGTATTTC CSVEVGGTRDTQYF
- TRBJ1-3 TRBV20-1 TRBD1 TGCAGTGCACGGGACAGGGGGATCGGAAGCACCATATATTTT CSARDRGIGSTIYF
- TRBJ2-1 TRBV6-5 TRBD2 TGTGCCAGCAGTTATTACCCAAGGATTAGCGGGAGGGCCTACACCTGCAATGAGCAGTTCTTC CASSYYPRISGRAYTCNEQFF
- TRBJ1-1 TRBV6-5 - TGTGCCAGCAGTCACTACCTGGGGGCTATGAACAGTGAAGCATTCTTT CASSHYLGAMNSEAFF
- TRBJ1-2 TRBV4-1 - TGCGCCAGCATCCAAGTTTCGCTGGCCCAATATGGCTACACCTTC CASIQVSLAQYGYTF
- TRBJ2-2 TRBV11-1 - TGTGCCGGCAGCTATACTAGTGACACAGGGAAGCTGTTTTTT CAGSYTSDTGKLFF
- TRBJ1-1 TRBV12-3/TRBV12-4 - TGTACCAGCAGCCTATCCAGGAGTACTGAAGTTTTCTTC CTSSLSRSTEVFF
- TRBJ2-5 TRBV6-5 - TGTGAGAGCAGAGGCACGTTGACCCAGTACTTC CESRGTLTQYF
- TRBJ2-7 TRBV6-2/TRBV6-3 TRBD2 TGTGCCAGCAGTTCCGGACTAGCGGAAGTTGTAATTAGTTCCAACGAGCAGTACTTC CASSSGLAEVVISSNEQYF
- TRBJ1-5 TRBV20-1 - TGCAGTGCTAGAACACAGTGGGATAGCAATCAGCCCCAGCATTTT CSARTQWDSNQPQHF
- TRBJ2-1 TRBV28 TRBD2 TGTGCCAGTAGGACTAGCTGGATTAATGAGCAGTTCTTC CASRTSWINEQFF
- TRBJ1-2 TRBV28 - TGTGACTGCTATCCACTAGGGACCAAAAATGGCTACACCTTC CDCYPLGTKNGYTF
few TRBJ1-5 TRBV19 TRBD1 TGTGCCAGCTCCCGGGACAGGGAAGGCTGCAATCAGCCCCAGCATTTT CASSRDREGCNQPQHF
- TRBJ1-2 TRBV5-8 - TGTGCCAGCAGCTTGGTCTGCGGTACTAACTATGGCTGCACCTTC CASSLVCGTNYGCTF
- TRBJ2-7 TRBV29-1 TRBD2 TGCAGCGTTATAGCCGGGACTAGCGGCTACGAGCAATACTTC CSVIAGTSGYEQYF
- TRBJ2-7 TRBV20-1 TRBD1 TGCAGTGCTAAAAGGACAGGGAGGCACGAGCAGTACTTC CSAKRTGRHEQYF
- TRBJ2-3 TRBV30 TRBD2 TGTGCCTGGGGGCTTGGCGGGAGAGGGGATACACAGTATTTT CAWGLGGRGDTQYF
- TRBJ2-1 TRBV20-1 TRBD2 TGCAGTGCTAGTGTCCCGGGACTAGCGGGAGTTGGTGAGCAGTTCTTC CSASVPGLAGVGEQFF
- TRBJ1-1 TRBV6-5 - TGTGTCAGCAGTCACTCGGAGCAGCCTAGGACTGAAGCTTTCTTT CVSSHSEQPRTEAFF
- TRBJ1-1 TRBV4-1 - TGCACCAGCAGCCAAGGCCAGGGGTGGAACACTGAAGCTCTCTTT CTSSQGQGWNTEALF
medium-sized TRBJ2-7 TRBV20-1 TRBD1 TGCAGTGCTCCCCGGGACAGGGGATCCTACGAGCAGTACTTC CSAPRDRGSYEQYF
once TRBJ1-1 TRBV4-1 - TGCGCCGGCAGCTACGGCTCTGAAGCTCTCTTT CAGSYGSEALF
- TRBJ2-7 TRBV29-1 - TGCAGCATATACACCGTGACTAGTAGCCACGAGCAGTACTTC CSIYTVTSSHEQYF
- TRBJ2-2 TRBV5-5 - TGTGTTAGCAGCTCTTCCTGGCCCGCCGGGGGGCTGTTTTTT CVSSSSWPAGGLFF
once TRBJ2-5 TRBV4-2 - TGTGCCTGCAGTCTAGGCCGGCATGAGGGGACCCAGTACTTC CACSLGRHEGTQYF
- TRBJ2-1 TRBV20-1 TRBD2 TGCAGTGCTATTTCCTCACTAGCGGAGACCTACAATGAGCAGTTCTTC CSAISSLAETYNEQFF
- TRBJ1-2 TRBV6-5 TRBD1 TGTACCAGAATGCAGGGGGGGGCTAACTATGGCTACACCTTC CTRMQGGANYGYTF
once TRBJ1-1 TRBV29-1 - TGTAGCGCCTCGGTAGGGGGGGACACTGAAGCTGTCTTT CSASVGGDTEAVF
once TRBJ2-7 TRBV7-6 - TGTGTCAGCAGCTTATTTACAGGCCCCTGTGAGCAGTACTTC CVSSLFTGPCEQYF
- TRBJ1-1 TRBV28 - TGTGCCAGTAGTCCCCAAGGCAGGGCCACTGAAGCTTTCTTT CASSPQGRATEAFF
- TRBJ1-1 TRBV5-1 - TGCGCCAACATCCCGGATGACGGAGACACTGAAGCTTTCTTT CANIPDDGDTEAFF
- TRBJ2-7 TRBV11-2 TRBD1 TGTGCCAGCAACATCTTACGAGGGGGCGACAAGCAGTACTTC CASNILRGGDKQYF
- TRBJ1-6 TRBV5-4 - TGTGTCAGCAGCTTGAGACATACCAGCTCACCCCTCCACTTT CVSSLRHTSSPLHF
many TRBJ2-1 TRBV12-3/TRBV12-4 - TGTGCCAGCAGTCTCTCGGGGATCTCCTACAATGAGCAGTTCTTC CASSLSGISYNEQFF
once TRBJ2-1 TRBV19 - TGTGCCAGTAGTCCCCCCGGGATAGGGATCAATGAGCAGTTCTTC CASSPPGIGINEQFF
- TRBJ2-7 TRBV29-1 - TGCAGCTTTGAAGGGGAAGGGGACGAGCAATACTTC CSFEGEGDEQYF
few TRBJ2-1 TRBV6-5 - TGTGCCAACACCTGGGGTAGCACCAGTGAGCAGTTCTTC CANTWGSTSEQFF
- TRBJ2-4 TRBV7-9 TRBD2 TGTGTCAGCAGTGCACCCAGTCCTAAAGCGGGACTAGCCAAAAACATTCAGTACTTC CVSSAPSPKAGLAKNIQYF
- TRBJ1-1 TRBV6-5 - TGTGGCAGCAGTCACTACCTGGTGGCTATAAACACTGAAGCTTTCTTT CGSSHYLVAINTEAFF
- TRBJ2-7 TRBV6-6 - TGTGCCAGCAGTTTACAGGGTGGAGTATTCAAGCAGTACTTC CASSLQGGVFKQYF
- TRBJ2-1 TRBV20-1 - TGCAGTGCTATAGACCGCACGGGTAGCGGAGAAAATTACAATGAGCAGTTCTTC CSAIDRTGSGENYNEQFF
- TRBJ2-5 TRBV4-1 TRBD1 TGCGCCAGCAGCCAAGATCTACCCGACGGGACAGCACAAGAGACCCAGTACTTC CASSQDLPDGTAQETQYF